The 5 T cell receptor beta chains reported below all come from one sample, sequenced in a study of technical replicates of blood from a few donors. Profiled with immunoSEQ multiplex PCR; TCRdb holds only in-frame clones, not every one. The sample carries around 79,000 clones, 75% to 95% recorded once. Source material: T cells isolated from PBMCs. These receptors were obtained from a human donor in good health. Some clones in this sample may be carry-over from other donors' samples.

CDR3 bases: TGTGCCAGCAGCTTACGGAGCACTGAAGCTTTCTTT. Its translation is CASSLRSTEAFF. The V call is TRBV5-8, the J call TRBJ1-1; no clear D. CDR3 length equals 12 residues. Germline CDR1 SGHTS, CDR2 YDEGEE. V lost 2 bases, J lost 4 bases, and 6 bases lay in between.

This chain connects TRBV30 to TRBJ1-2; D is uncertain. V lost 0 bases and J 4 bases, leaving 12 bases between the germline ends. The CDR3 totals 14 residues. Germline CDR1 reads GTSNPN; CDR2 reads SVGIG (reference sequence). The CDR3 DNA is TGTGCCTGGAGTGTAACGCCAGGATCCTATGGCTACACCTTC. Its translation is CAWSVTPGSYGYTF.

This sequence joins TRBV11-2 and TRBJ2-3, with D unclear. The CDR3 covers 15 residues. Germline V gene data show CDR1 as SGHAT and CDR2 as FQNNGV. V was trimmed by 3 bases and J by 1 base, leaving 11 bases between them. CDR3 sequence reads: CASSFHGHRTDTQYF. In nucleotides, the CDR3 is TGTGCCAGCAGCTTCCATGGGCATCGCACAGATACGCAGTATTTT.

This rearrangement joins TRBV4-3 to TRBJ2-5, with 11 bases aligning to TRBD1. This CDR3 is 14 amino acids long. The germline gives CDR1 LGHNA, CDR2 YSLEER. The trim removed 1 base at V and 7 bases at J, leaving 2 bases unmatched. The CDR3 is CASSQVGQGATQYF. For the CDR3, the DNA is TGCGCCAGCAGCCAAGTCGGACAGGGGGCGACCCAGTACTTC.

This clone has just one count. The genes are TRBV7-2 and TRBJ2-2; a possible D gene is TRBD1 (6 bases). Germline V gene lookup returns CDR1 SGHTA and CDR2 FQGNSA. The V end was cut by 1 base, the J end by 6 bases, with 9 bases between. The CDR3 extends over 14 amino acids. The CDR3 bases are TGTGCCAGCAGCTTAGAGTACAGGGCCGGGGAGCTGTTTTTT. Its translation: CASSLEYRAGELFF. Variable domain in full (rest from reference TRBV7-2 and TRBJ2-2): GAGVSQSPSNKVTEKGKDVELRCDPISGHTALYWYRQSLGQGLEFLIYFQGNSAPDKSGLPSDRFSAERTGGSVSTLTIQRTQQEDSAVYLCASSLEYRAGELFFGEGSRLTVL.